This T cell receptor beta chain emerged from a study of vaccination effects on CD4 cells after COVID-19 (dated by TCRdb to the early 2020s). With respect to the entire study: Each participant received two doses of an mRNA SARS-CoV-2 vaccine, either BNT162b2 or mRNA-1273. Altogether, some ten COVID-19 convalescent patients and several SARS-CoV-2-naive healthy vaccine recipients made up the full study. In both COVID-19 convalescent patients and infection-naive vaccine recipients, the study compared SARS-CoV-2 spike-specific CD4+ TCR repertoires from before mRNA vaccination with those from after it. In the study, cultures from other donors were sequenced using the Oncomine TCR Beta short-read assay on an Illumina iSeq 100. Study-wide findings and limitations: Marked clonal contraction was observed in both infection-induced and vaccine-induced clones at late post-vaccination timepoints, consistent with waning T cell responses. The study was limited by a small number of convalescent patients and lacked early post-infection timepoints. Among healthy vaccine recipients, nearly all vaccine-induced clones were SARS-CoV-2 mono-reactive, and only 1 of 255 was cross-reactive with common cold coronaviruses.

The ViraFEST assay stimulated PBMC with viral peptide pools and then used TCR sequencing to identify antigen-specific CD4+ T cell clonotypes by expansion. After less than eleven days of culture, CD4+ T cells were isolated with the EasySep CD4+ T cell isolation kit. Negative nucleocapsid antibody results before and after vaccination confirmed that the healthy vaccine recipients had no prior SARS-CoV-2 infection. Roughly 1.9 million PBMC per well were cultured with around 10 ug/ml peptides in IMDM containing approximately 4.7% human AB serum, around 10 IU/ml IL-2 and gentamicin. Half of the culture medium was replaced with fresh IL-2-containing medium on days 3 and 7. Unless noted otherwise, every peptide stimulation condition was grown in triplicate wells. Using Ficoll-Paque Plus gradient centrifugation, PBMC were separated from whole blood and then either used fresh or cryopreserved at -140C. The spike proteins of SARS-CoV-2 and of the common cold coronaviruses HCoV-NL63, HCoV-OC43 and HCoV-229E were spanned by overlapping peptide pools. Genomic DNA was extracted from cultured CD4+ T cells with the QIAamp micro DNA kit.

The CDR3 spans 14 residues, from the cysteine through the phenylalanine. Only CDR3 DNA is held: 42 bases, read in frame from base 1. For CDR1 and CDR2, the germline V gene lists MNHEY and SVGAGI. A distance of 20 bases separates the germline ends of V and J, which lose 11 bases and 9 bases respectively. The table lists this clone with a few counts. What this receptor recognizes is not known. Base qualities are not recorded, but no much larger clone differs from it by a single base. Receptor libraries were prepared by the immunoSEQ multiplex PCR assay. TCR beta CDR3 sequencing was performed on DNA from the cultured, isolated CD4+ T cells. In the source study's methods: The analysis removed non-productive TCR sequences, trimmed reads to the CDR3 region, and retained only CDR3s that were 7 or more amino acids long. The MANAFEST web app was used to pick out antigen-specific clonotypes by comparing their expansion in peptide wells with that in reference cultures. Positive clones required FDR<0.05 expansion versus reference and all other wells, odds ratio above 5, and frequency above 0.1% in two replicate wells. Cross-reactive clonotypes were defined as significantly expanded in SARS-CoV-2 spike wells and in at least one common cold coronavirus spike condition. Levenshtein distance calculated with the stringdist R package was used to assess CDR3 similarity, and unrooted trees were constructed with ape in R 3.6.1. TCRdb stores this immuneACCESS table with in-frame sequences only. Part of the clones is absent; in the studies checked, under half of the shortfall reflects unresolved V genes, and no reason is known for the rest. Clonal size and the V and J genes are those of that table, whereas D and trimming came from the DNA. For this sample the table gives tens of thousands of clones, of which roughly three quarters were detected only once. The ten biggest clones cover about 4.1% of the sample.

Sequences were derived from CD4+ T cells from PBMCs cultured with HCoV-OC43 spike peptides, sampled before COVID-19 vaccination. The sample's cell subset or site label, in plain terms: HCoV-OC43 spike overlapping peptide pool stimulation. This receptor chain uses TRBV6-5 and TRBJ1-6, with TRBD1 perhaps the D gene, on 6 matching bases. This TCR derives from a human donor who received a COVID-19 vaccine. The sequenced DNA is TGTGCCGGTTGGGGGGGGCAGGATCGTTCACCCCTCCACTTT. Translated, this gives CAGWGGQDRSPLHF.